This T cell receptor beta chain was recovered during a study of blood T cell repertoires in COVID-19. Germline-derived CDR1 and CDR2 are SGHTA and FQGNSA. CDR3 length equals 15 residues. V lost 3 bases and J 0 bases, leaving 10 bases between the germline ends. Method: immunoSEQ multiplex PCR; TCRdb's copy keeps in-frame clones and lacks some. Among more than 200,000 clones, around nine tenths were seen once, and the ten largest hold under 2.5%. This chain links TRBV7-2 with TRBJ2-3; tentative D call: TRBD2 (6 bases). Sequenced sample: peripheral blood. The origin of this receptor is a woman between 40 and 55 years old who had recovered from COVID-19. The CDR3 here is CASSFGGESTDTQYF. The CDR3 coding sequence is TGTGCCAGCAGCTTTGGCGGGGAAAGCACAGATACGCAGTATTTT.